Presented here are 25 T cell receptor beta chains from one specimen sequenced in a study of shared clonotypes between healthy human individuals (dated by TCRdb to about 2020). The library was built by means of the immunoSEQ multiplex PCR assay. Here the immuneACCESS table is served through TCRdb, limited to in-frame sequences with V and J called. Missing clones are a known gap in these copies; in checked studies unresolved V genes cover under half, and the rest lacks a known reason. The sample profile shows fewer than 650,000 clones; about three quarters of them were found once. 10% to 15% of the sample rests with the top ten. Material for sequencing was PBMCs. The receptor set was obtained from a middle-aged woman in good health. Some clones in this sample may be carry-over from other donors' samples.

The rearrangement uses TRBV5-4 and TRBJ1-4; 7 nucleotides line up with TRBD1. The CDR3 length is 17 residues. Germline CDR1 reads SGHNT; CDR2 reads YYREEE (reference sequence). J lost 7 bases, V lost 3 bases, and 15 bases had no gene match. The CDR3 coding sequence is TGTGCCAGCAGCTCCTCCTACAGGGGAAGGATCGGTGAAAAACTGTTTTTT. This gives the protein CASSSSYRGRIGEKLFF.

As to this clone: Since a far larger clone is one base different, this is likely a read error. V and J are TRBV29-1 and TRBJ2-5; weak D call: TRBD2 (6 bases). This CDR3 spans 14 amino acids. The germline V and J ends were trimmed by 4 bases and 6 bases, with 18 bases remaining between them. Germline V gives CDR1 SQVTM, CDR2 ANQGSEA. The CDR3 DNA reads TGCAGCGTTGGCACGGGGCGGGGAATAAAGACCCAGTACTTC. This sequence encodes CSVGTGRGIKTQYF.

Turning to this clone: The sample has other DNA sequences that encode this CDR3 too. The rearrangement joins TRBV7-9 to TRBJ1-5; 8 bases map to TRBD1. From germline, CDR1 is SEHNR and CDR2 FQNEAQ (reference sequence). CDR3 length: 13 residues. V shed 5 bases, J shed 7 bases, and the junction held 4 bases outside the gene matches. CDR3: CASSPGGGQPQHF. CDR3 nucleotide sequence: TGTGCCAGCAGCCCAGGGGGCGGACAGCCCCAGCATTTT.

The V gene is TRBV7-3, the J gene TRBJ2-1; 8 positions agree with TRBD2. Looked up from germline, CDR1 is SGHTA and CDR2 is FQGTGA. The CDR3 loop spans 14 amino acids. With 3 bases clipped from V and 5 bases from J, the junction kept 3 bases outside the gene matches. This CDR3 reads CASSLSGSNNEQFF. As DNA, the CDR3 is TGTGCCAGCAGCTTGAGCGGGAGTAACAATGAGCAGTTCTTC. Full variable domain (outside the CDR3, taken from reference TRBV7-3 and TRBJ2-1): GAGVSQTPSNKVTEKGKYVELRCDPISGHTALYWYRQSLGQGPEFLIYFQGTGAADDSGLPNDRFFAVRPEGSVSTLKIQRTERGDSAVYLCASSLSGSNNEQFFGPGTRLTVL.

V is TRBV7-2 and J is TRBJ2-1, with TRBD2 matching 9 bases. The CDR3 spans 18 residues. The V segment lost 0 bases and the J segment 4 bases; nucleotides outside the gene matches: 10. Germline-derived CDR1 and CDR2 are SGHTA and FQGNSA. The CDR3 bases are TGTGCCAGCAGCTTAGCGCGGCGGGAGGGCCTTAGGTACAATGAGCAGTTCTTC. The encoded protein is CASSLARREGLRYNEQFF.

The V and J genes are TRBV4-1 and TRBJ2-7; 7 bases are shared with TRBD1. CDR1 and CDR2 (germline): MGHRA, YSYEKL. V lost 3 bases and J lost 2; bases outside the gene matches: 7. The CDR3 sequence is 15 residues long. CDR3 in DNA: TGCGCCAGCAGCCACCCGGGACAGAGGGCCTACGAGCAGTACTTC. This codes for CASSHPGQRAYEQYF.

This clone was counted ten times or more. The chain is built from TRBV11-2 and TRBJ2-3, with 7 positions matching TRBD2. The CDR3 is 15 amino acids. The V gene end was trimmed by 5 bases and the J gene end by 2 bases; junction bases not matched to a gene: 7. In germline, CDR1 is SGHAT, CDR2 FQNNGV. The CDR3 reads CASSPGGRNTDTQYF. The CDR3, as DNA: TGTGCCAGCAGCCCGGGGGGTCGAAACACAGATACGCAGTATTTT.

Notes on this clone: Since a far larger clone is one base different, this is likely a read error. V gene TRBV30 combines with J gene TRBJ1-1; D is unclear. The CDR3 sequence is 14 residues long. Germline V gene data show CDR1 as GTSNPN and CDR2 as SVGIG (reference sequence). The DNA of the CDR3 is TGTGCCTGGTCCAAACCCAGGTTCGCGACTGAAACTTTCTTT. Its translation: CAWSKPRFATETFF.

This clone was seen at least ten times. The rearrangement joins TRBV18 to TRBJ1-5; TRBD1 aligns across 7 bases. CDR3 length: 14 residues. Trimming removed 3 bases from V and 8 bases from J; junction bases left unmatched: 7. Germline-derived CDR1 and CDR2 are KGHSH and LQKENI. CDR3 DNA sequence: TGTGCCAGCTCACCTTCAGGGGGGCGGGAGCCCCAGCATTTT. It translates to CASSPSGGREPQHF.

The J gene is TRBJ2-7, the V gene TRBV4-1; D is perhaps TRBD1 (6 bases). Germline CDR1 reads MGHRA; CDR2 reads YSYEKL. Trimming pared 0 bases from V and 2 bases from J, leaving 14 bases between. This CDR3 region has 16 residues. CDR3 residues: CASSQDRGGSPYEQYF. CDR3 DNA: TGCGCCAGCAGCCAAGATCGTGGGGGCTCACCCTACGAGCAGTACTTC.

This chain uses TRBV9 with TRBJ1-4, with 9 positions matching TRBD1. The ends lost 0 bases at V and 5 bases at J; junction bases unmatched: 8. CDR1 is SGDLS, CDR2 YYNGEE, per germline. This CDR3 is 17 amino acids long. CDR3 sequence (DNA): TGTGCCAGCAGCGTAGCTCCCGGCGGGACAGGGAATGAAAAACTGTTTTTT. Translation gives CASSVAPGGTGNEKLFF.

J is TRBJ2-1 and V is TRBV5-6; 12 bases line up with TRBD2. The V segment lost 4 bases and the J segment 5 bases; nucleotides outside the gene matches: 10. CDR1 is SGHDT and CDR2 is YYEEEE in the germline V gene. This CDR3 is 17 amino acids long. CDR3 nucleotides: TGTGCCAGCAGCGTCCTATGGACTAGCGGGACCCACAATGAGCAGTTCTTC. Protein: CASSVLWTSGTHNEQFF.

The chain has TRBV6-1 and TRBJ1-1; no firm D call. This CDR3 has 15 amino acids. With 4 bases removed from V and 2 bases from J, the gap between germline ends came to 14 bases. The germline V gene encodes CDR1 MNHNS and CDR2 SASEGT. The CDR3 region has the DNA TGTGCCAGCAGTGTATGGTGGGAGGGCAACACTGAAGCTTTCTTT. Protein: CASSVWWEGNTEAFF.

The chain couples TRBV30 to TRBJ2-2, with 9 bases fitting TRBD2. V was clipped by 4 bases and J by 7 bases; unmatched bases: 7. Germline CDR1 reads GTSNPN; CDR2 reads SVGIG (reference sequence). The CDR3 is made up of 14 amino acids. CDR3 residues: CAWNGGRAFGELFF. In DNA form, the CDR3 reads TGTGCCTGGAATGGCGGGAGGGCCTTCGGGGAGCTGTTTTTT.

V gene TRBV7-7 combines with J gene TRBJ2-3, with D possibly matching TRBD2 (6 bases). The CDR3 totals 14 residues. Germline CDR1 and CDR2: SSHAT and FNYEAQ (reference sequence). Between the trimmed V and J ends, which lost 3 bases and 5 bases, there was a span of 12 bases. The CDR3 nucleotides read TGTGCCAGCAGCTTTGGGACTCTGAAAGATACGCAGTATTTT. This encodes CASSFGTLKDTQYF.

The V and J genes are TRBV18 and TRBJ1-3; D ambiguous. CDR3 length equals 17 residues. Trimming left V 1 base short and J 0 bases short, with 13 bases between. CDR1 and CDR2 (germline): KGHSH, LQKENI. The CDR3 nucleotides are TGTGCCAGCTCACCACGGACCACTCAGAGCTCTGGAAACACCATATATTTT. It yields the protein CASSPRTTQSSGNTIYF.

The V gene is TRBV7-8, the J gene TRBJ2-1, with 13 bases aligning to TRBD2. The CDR3 has 20 residues. The V and J ends lost 5 bases and 4 bases, in that order; junction bases with no gene match: 17. Germline CDR1 and CDR2: SGHVS and FQNEAQ. For the CDR3, the DNA is TGTGCCAGCAGCCACGATTACTGGACTAGCGGGAGAGTTTTGTACAATGAGCAGTTCTTC. The encoded protein is CASSHDYWTSGRVLYNEQFF.

The chain employs TRBV10-3 and TRBJ2-3; D remains unclear. This CDR3 region has 12 residues. Germline CDR1 reads ENHRY; CDR2 reads SYGVKD. Trimming took 8 bases from V and 0 from J, leaving 6 bases between them. This chain's CDR3 is CAISQSTDTQYF. In nucleotides, the CDR3 is TGTGCCATCTCTCAGAGCACAGATACGCAGTATTTT.

The chain employs TRBV6-1 and TRBJ1-1, with D possibly matching TRBD1 (5 bases). The CDR3 covers 14 residues. Germline CDR1 MNHNS, CDR2 SASEGT. V lost 10 bases to trimming and J lost 5 bases, with 20 bases between them. The CDR3 region has the DNA TGTGCCATCACAAAACAGGATATCAGGACTGAAGCTTTCTTT. Its translation: CAITKQDIRTEAFF.

The chain is built from TRBV10-3 and TRBJ1-2, with D hard to call. This CDR3 spans 10 amino acids. In germline, CDR1 is ENHRY, CDR2 SYGVKD. The germline V and J ends were trimmed by 11 bases and 8 bases, with 12 bases remaining between them. CDR3 DNA sequence: TGTGCCGTGGGCACTGACGGCTACACCTTC. As protein: CAVGTDGYTF.

The rearrangement joins TRBV13 to TRBJ1-4; D is unclear. CDR1 and CDR2 from the germline V gene are PRHDT and FYEKMQ (reference sequence). V was clipped by 5 bases and J by 5 bases, with 6 bases between them. CDR3 length equals 12 residues. The DNA of the CDR3 is TGTGCCAGCAGCCTTCCGAATGAAAAACTGTTTTTT. It codes for CASSLPNEKLFF.

The V call is TRBV28, the J call TRBJ1-2; D is unresolved. V was shortened by 3 bases and J by 2 bases, with 7 bases between the two germline ends. Germline loops: CDR1 MDHEN, CDR2 SYDVKM. CDR3 length: 13 residues. The CDR3 DNA sequence: TGTGCCAGCAGTTTGGCGGGGAACTATGGCTACACCTTC. Translating gives CASSLAGNYGYTF.

The rearrangement joins TRBV30 to TRBJ2-1; tentative D call: TRBD2 (5 bases). Deletions cut 3 bases from V and 10 bases from J, with 10 bases between. This CDR3 spans 11 amino acids. The germline gives CDR1 GTSNPN, CDR2 SVGIG (reference sequence). The CDR3 spells CAWSSDYEQFF. The CDR3 DNA sequence: TGTGCCTGGAGCAGCGACTACGAGCAGTTCTTC.

Comment on this clone: This likely reflects a read error, since a far larger clone is one base away. This rearrangement joins TRBV29-1 to TRBJ1-5; possibly TRBD1 for D (6 bases). The length of the CDR3 is 13 residues. CDR1 is SQVTM, CDR2 ANQGSEA, per germline. Trimming cost V 4 bases and J 4 bases, with 11 bases left between them. The CDR3 reads CSVAQGSNQPQHF. CDR3 in DNA: TGCAGCGTTGCCCAGGGGTCAAATCAGCCCCAGCATTTT.

The chain is built from TRBV18 and TRBJ1-1; D is uncertain. The CDR3 is made up of 12 amino acids. Trimming shortened V by 0 bases and J by 3 bases, and 2 bases separated the two germline ends. Germline values: CDR1 KGHSH, CDR2 LQKENI. The CDR3 loop reads CASSPPDTEAFF. The DNA of the CDR3 is TGTGCCAGCTCACCACCCGACACTGAAGCTTTCTTT. Full variable domain (outside the CDR3, taken from reference TRBV18 and TRBJ1-1): NAGVMQNPRHLVRRRGQEARLRCSPMKGHSHVYWYRQLPEEGLKFMVYLQKENIIDESGMPKERFSAEFPKEGPSILRIQQVVRGDSAAYFCASSPPDTEAFFGQGTRLTVV.